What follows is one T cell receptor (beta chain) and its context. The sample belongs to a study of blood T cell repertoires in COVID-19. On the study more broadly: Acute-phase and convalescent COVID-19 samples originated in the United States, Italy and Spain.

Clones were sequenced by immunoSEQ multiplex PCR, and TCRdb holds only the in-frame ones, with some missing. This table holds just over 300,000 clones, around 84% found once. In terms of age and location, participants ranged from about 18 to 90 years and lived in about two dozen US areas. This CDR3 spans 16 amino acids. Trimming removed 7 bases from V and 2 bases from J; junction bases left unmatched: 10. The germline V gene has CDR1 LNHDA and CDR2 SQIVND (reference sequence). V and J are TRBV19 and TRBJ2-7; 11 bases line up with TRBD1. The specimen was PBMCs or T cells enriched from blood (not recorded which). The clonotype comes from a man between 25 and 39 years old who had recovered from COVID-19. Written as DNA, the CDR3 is TGTGCCAGTACCCCCCAAGGACAGGGGGCTCCCTACGAGCAGTACTTC. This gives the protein CASTPQGQGAPYEQYF.